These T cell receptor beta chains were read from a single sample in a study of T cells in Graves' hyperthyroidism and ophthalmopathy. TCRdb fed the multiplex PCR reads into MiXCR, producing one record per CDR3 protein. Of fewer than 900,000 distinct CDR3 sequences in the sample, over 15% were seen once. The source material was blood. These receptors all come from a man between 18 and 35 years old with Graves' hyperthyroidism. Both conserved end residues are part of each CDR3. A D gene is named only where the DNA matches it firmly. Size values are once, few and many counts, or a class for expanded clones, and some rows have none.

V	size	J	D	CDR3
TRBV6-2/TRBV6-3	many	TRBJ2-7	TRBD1	CASSGGQGYYEQYF
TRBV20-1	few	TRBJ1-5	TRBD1	CSAWDRESNQPQHF
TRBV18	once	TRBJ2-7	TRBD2	CASCPGTSGSYEQYF
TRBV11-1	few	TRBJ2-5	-	CASSLRARMETQYF
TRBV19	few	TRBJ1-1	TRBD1	CASMGTENTEAFF
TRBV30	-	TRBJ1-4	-	CAWSVVGSATNEKLFF
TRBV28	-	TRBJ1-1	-	CASSFGWGTEAFF
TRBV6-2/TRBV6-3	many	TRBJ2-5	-	CASSDTSRAKETQYF
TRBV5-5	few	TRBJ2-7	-	CASSSSNIGGIHEQYF
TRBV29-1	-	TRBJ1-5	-	CSVEQERNQPQHF